The 26 T cell receptor beta chains in this list originate from one sample, sequenced in a study of chemoradiotherapy in HPV16-positive cancers. Using immunoSEQ multiplex PCR, the repertoire was profiled, and TCRdb retains in-frame clones only, with some absent. Altogether 9,200 or so clones are present, approximately 72% being singletons, with the ten largest covering about 37%. The sequenced sample was tumor tissue, obtained from a patient who underwent chemoradiotherapy. These receptors were taken from a human donor with HPV-associated anogenital cancer.

The chain employs TRBV7-2 and TRBJ2-3; 7 nucleotides line up with TRBD2. Germline V gene lookup returns CDR1 SGHTA and CDR2 FQGNSA. Trimming removed 5 bases from V and 6 bases from J; junction bases left unmatched: 11. The CDR3 sequence is 15 residues long. The DNA for the CDR3 is TGTGCCAGCAGCCCCAGGTGGGGGGGAAGGGATACGCAGTATTTT. Translation: CASSPRWGGRDTQYF. The full variable domain, completed using reference TRBV7-2 and TRBJ2-3, is GAGVSQSPSNKVTEKGKDVELRCDPISGHTALYWYRQSLGQGLEFLIYFQGNSAPDKSGLPSDRFSAERTGGSVSTLTIQRTQQEDSAVYLCASSPRWGGRDTQYFGPGTRLTVL.

The chain links TRBV11-2 to TRBJ2-7; 8 nucleotides agree with TRBD1. The CDR3 sequence is 13 residues long. Germline V gives CDR1 SGHAT, CDR2 FQNNGV. The junction had 6 bases not matched to a gene; V was cut back by 5 bases and J by 6 bases. CDR3 DNA sequence: TGTGCCAGCAGCCAAGACAGGGGTGGCGAGCAGTACGTC. It is translated as CASSQDRGGEQYV.

This clone has just one count. The chain uses TRBV18 and TRBJ1-1; D is undetermined. Trimming cost V 5 bases and J 3 bases, with 13 bases left between them. The CDR3 consists of 14 residues. Germline CDR1 and CDR2: KGHSH and LQKENI. The CDR3 loop is CASSVTEGYTEAFF. CDR3 in DNA: TGTGCCAGCTCAGTGACGGAAGGTTACACTGAAGCTTTCTTT. Complete variable domain (other parts from reference TRBV18 and TRBJ1-1): NAGVMQNPRHLVRRRGQEARLRCSPMKGHSHVYWYRQLPEEGLKFMVYLQKENIIDESGMPKERFSAEFPKEGPSILRIQQVVRGDSAAYFCASSVTEGYTEAFFGQGTRLTVV.

The chain carries TRBV5-1 and TRBJ1-2, with 10 bases lining up with TRBD1. The CDR3 covers 14 residues. J gave up 5 bases and V 5 bases, and 6 bases lay outside the gene matches. Germline V lookup: CDR1 SGHRS, CDR2 YFSETQ. The CDR3, as DNA: TGCGCCAGCAGGCCGGACAGGGGGTCTTATGGCTACACCTTC. Translation: CASRPDRGSYGYTF.

This clone qualifies as large (0.1 to 1%). The chain combines TRBV4-1 with TRBJ1-1; D uncertain. Trimming removed 2 bases at V and 4 bases at J, with 8 bases between. This CDR3 has 13 residues. Germline V gene data show CDR1 as MGHRA and CDR2 as YSYEKL. The DNA of the CDR3 is TGCGCCAGCAGCCAAAGGGAGGTCACTGAAGCTTTCTTT. This translates into CASSQREVTEAFF.

V is TRBV7-2 and J is TRBJ2-4; 10 bases match TRBD2. CDR3 length equals 17 residues. V was clipped by 2 bases and J by 4 bases; unmatched bases: 8. Germline V gene lookup returns CDR1 SGHTA and CDR2 FQGNSA. The CDR3 bases are TGTGCCAGCAGCTTAATGGCTAGCGGGGGAGAAAAAAACATTCAGTACTTC. Its protein product is CASSLMASGGEKNIQYF.

This CDR3 reads CAWSRRGRGINEKLFF. CDR3 DNA: TGTGCCTGGAGCCGAAGGGGGCGCGGTATTAATGAAAAACTGTTTTTT. The V call is TRBV30, the J call TRBJ1-4; 7 bases fit TRBD1. V shed 3 bases and J 4 bases; nucleotides not matched to a gene: 11. Germline CDR1 and CDR2: GTSNPN and SVGIG (reference sequence). The CDR3 is 16 amino acids.

J is TRBJ2-1 and V is TRBV5-1; the match to TRBD2 covers 7 bases. The CDR3 has 18 amino acids. In germline, CDR1 is SGHRS, CDR2 YFSETQ. V lost 2 bases to trimming and J lost 7 bases; unmatched junction nucleotides: 18. The CDR3 DNA follows: TGCGCCAGCAGCTTACCCCCCATTGAGCGGGAAAGTGTAAATGAGCAGTTCTTC. This translates into CASSLPPIERESVNEQFF.

A few counts support this clone. The chain combines TRBV5-1 with TRBJ1-2; D is possibly TRBD1 (6 bases). The V gene's germline CDR1 is SGHRS and CDR2 YFSETQ. The CDR3 runs 13 residues. V lost 6 bases and J 4 bases, leaving 13 bases between the germline ends. The CDR3 reads CASTLGHFYGYTF. In DNA form, the CDR3 reads TGCGCCAGCACCCTGGGACATTTCTATGGCTACACCTTC.

V usage is TRBV6-5 and J usage is TRBJ1-2; the match to TRBD1 covers 9 bases. CDR3 size: 15 residues. The germline V gene has CDR1 MNHEY and CDR2 SVGAGI. V shed 5 bases, J shed 8 bases, and the junction held 12 bases outside the gene matches. DNA for the CDR3: TGTGCCAGCAGTCGGCTACCGGACAGGGGCTACGGCTACACCTTC. This sequence encodes CASSRLPDRGYGYTF.

The V gene is TRBV7-2, the J gene TRBJ2-5; TRBD2 matches 8 bases. V lost 3 bases to trimming and J lost 5 bases; unmatched junction nucleotides: 8. Germline V gene lookup returns CDR1 SGHTA and CDR2 FQGNSA. The CDR3 spans 15 residues. The CDR3 region is CASSLLAGRGETQYF. As DNA, the CDR3 is TGTGCCAGCAGCTTGTTAGCGGGGAGGGGGGAGACCCAGTACTTC.

The genes are TRBV4-1 and TRBJ2-7, with D unresolved. The CDR3 consists of 14 residues. Germline assignment: CDR1 MGHRA and CDR2 YSYEKL. The ends were cut back, 1 base at V and 0 bases at J, with 7 bases in the middle. In DNA, the CDR3 is TGCGCCAGCAGCCAAGGATTATTCTCCTACGAGCAGTACTTC. Translation: CASSQGLFSYEQYF.

This clone was recorded once. The rearrangement uses TRBV4-3 and TRBJ2-3; possibly TRBD1 for D (5 bases). With 2 bases removed from V and 2 bases from J, the gap between germline ends came to 11 bases. Looked up from germline, CDR1 is LGHNA and CDR2 is YSLEER. This CDR3 has 15 residues. Written as DNA, the CDR3 is TGCGCCAGCAGCCAACGCAGGGCCCACACAGATACGCAGTATTTT. Protein: CASSQRRAHTDTQYF.

A few counts support this clone. The gene calls are TRBV12-5 and TRBJ2-7; unclear D gene. The CDR3 spans 10 residues. CDR1 LGHNT and CDR2 FRNRAP come from the germline V gene. The germline V and J ends were trimmed by 2 bases and 4 bases, with 0 bases remaining between them. CDR3 DNA: TGTGCTAGTGGTTTGTACGAGCAGTACTTC. This codes for CASGLYEQYF.

Here the CDR3 DNA reads TGTGCCAGCAGCAATGGGGGGAGTGGGCCCCAGCATTTT. It codes for CASSNGGSGPQHF. J is TRBJ1-5 and V is TRBV9; perhaps TRBD1 as D (5 bases). This CDR3 has 13 residues. Deletions cut 4 bases from V and 9 bases from J, with 14 bases between. The germline V gene encodes CDR1 SGDLS and CDR2 YYNGEE. Looking up the rest from reference TRBV9 and TRBJ1-5 gives the full variable domain: DSGVTQTPKHLITATGQRVTLRCSPRSGDLSVYWYQQSLDQGLQFLIQYYNGEERAKGNILERFSAQQFPDLHSELNLSSLELGDSALYFCASSNGGSGPQHFGDGTRLSIL.

V gene TRBV6-5 combines with J gene TRBJ1-2, with 9 positions matching TRBD1. The ends lost 2 bases at V and 8 bases at J; junction bases unmatched: 12. Per germline, CDR1 MNHEY and CDR2 SVGAGI. The CDR3 is 16 amino acids. The DNA for the CDR3 is TGTGCCAGCAGTTACAAGGGGGGGGACAGGGTGAAAGGCTACACCTTC. Translated, it gives CASSYKGGDRVKGYTF.

The CDR3 loop is CASSLLGRPGANVLTF. CDR3 nucleotide sequence: TGTGCCAGCAGTTTACTGGGGAGACCTGGGGCCAACGTCCTGACTTTC. J is TRBJ2-6 and V is TRBV27; D perhaps matches TRBD2 (5 bases). With 2 bases removed from V and 2 bases from J, the gap between germline ends came to 10 bases. The germline CDR1 and CDR2 sequences are MNHEY and SMNVEV (reference sequence). This CDR3 is 16 amino acids long.

This chain uses TRBV5-1 with TRBJ1-1, with D maybe TRBD1 (5 bases). There are 13 residues in the CDR3. V was pared by 3 bases and J by 1 base, with 7 bases between. Germline assignment: CDR1 SGHRS and CDR2 YFSETQ. The CDR3 protein is CASSSGQNTEAFF. The CDR3 DNA sequence: TGCGCCAGCAGCTCTGGACAGAACACTGAAGCTTTCTTT. The entire variable domain, with the rest obtained from reference TRBV5-1 and TRBJ1-1, is as follows: KAGVTQTPRYLIKTRGQQVTLSCSPISGHRSVSWYQQTPGQGLQFLFEYFSETQRNKGNFPGRFSGRQFSNSRSEMNVSTLELGDSALYLCASSSGQNTEAFFGQGTRLTVV.

This clone was seen a handful of times. The V gene is TRBV18, the J gene TRBJ1-2; D gene unclear. This CDR3 is 15 amino acids long. Germline V gene sequence: CDR1 KGHSH, CDR2 LQKENI. V lost 6 bases, J lost 8 bases, and 22 bases lay in between. CDR3 sequence: CASSLRGPKAGGYTF. CDR3 nucleotides: TGTGCCAGCTCCCTAAGAGGGCCCAAGGCGGGAGGCTACACCTTC.

The chain has TRBV10-3 and TRBJ2-1, with D perhaps given as TRBD1 or TRBD2 (5 bases each). CDR3 length: 12 amino acids. Trimming removed 2 bases at V and 10 bases at J, with 9 bases between. Germline V lookup: CDR1 ENHRY, CDR2 SYGVKD. CDR3 DNA: TGTGCCATCAGTGAGAGACGGGACGAGCAGTTCTTC. It codes for CAISERRDEQFF.

The chain employs TRBV9 and TRBJ2-3; D unclear. The V gene lost 3 bases and the J gene lost 1 base, with 15 bases spanning the gap. The length of the CDR3 is 16 residues. Germline V CDR1 and CDR2: SGDLS, YYNGEE. CDR3 DNA sequence: TGTGCCAGCAGCGGTTCTGCGGTGTCTCGCACAGATACGCAGTATTTT. Translated: CASSGSAVSRTDTQYF.

The V and J genes are TRBV18 and TRBJ1-2; TRBD1 matches 9 bases. V shed 3 bases, J shed 8 bases, and the junction held 4 bases outside the gene matches. The V gene's germline CDR1 is KGHSH and CDR2 LQKENI. CDR3 length equals 13 residues. The CDR3 DNA reads as TGTGCCAGCTCACCGGGACAGGGAGAGGGCTACACCTTC. Protein: CASSPGQGEGYTF.

This clone was counted a few times. V is TRBV2 and J is TRBJ2-1, with D possibly TRBD2 on 6 matching bases. The germline V and J ends were trimmed by 5 bases and 2 bases, with 13 bases remaining between them. Germline CDR1 reads SNHLY; CDR2 reads FYNNEI. The CDR3 is made up of 15 amino acids. CDR3 sequence: CASSSQGLAYNEQFF. The CDR3 DNA reads as TGTGCCAGCAGTTCCCAGGGACTGGCCTACAATGAGCAGTTCTTC.

The chain carries TRBV18 and TRBJ2-7, with 8 positions matching TRBD1. Germline trimming cut 5 bases from V and 0 bases from J; bases unmatched to any gene: 15. Germline-derived CDR1 and CDR2 are KGHSH and LQKENI. The length of the CDR3 is 18 residues. The CDR3 nucleotides are TGTGCCAGCTCAAGACAGGGGATGGCGGGTAGGAGCTCCTACGAGCAGTACTTC. This gives the protein CASSRQGMAGRSSYEQYF.

This clone has only a few counts. The rearrangement links TRBV19 to TRBJ1-5; D remains unclear. Trimming removed 5 bases from V and 4 bases from J, with 9 bases in between. Germline-derived CDR1 and CDR2 are LNHDA and SQIVND (reference sequence). The CDR3 is 13 residues long. CDR3 amino acids: CASSSTINQPQHF. CDR3 sequence (DNA): TGTGCCAGTAGTTCTACCATTAATCAGCCCCAGCATTTT.

The CDR3 bases are TGTGCCAGCAGCGGGGCAGATGGGGGGAATGAGCAGTTCTTC. This sequence encodes CASSGADGGNEQFF. The gene calls are TRBV11-3 and TRBJ2-1; D might be TRBD2 (6 bases). The CDR3 spans 14 residues. V dropped 5 bases and J dropped 7 bases, with 15 bases sitting between them. Germline V gives CDR1 SGHNT, CDR2 YENEEA.